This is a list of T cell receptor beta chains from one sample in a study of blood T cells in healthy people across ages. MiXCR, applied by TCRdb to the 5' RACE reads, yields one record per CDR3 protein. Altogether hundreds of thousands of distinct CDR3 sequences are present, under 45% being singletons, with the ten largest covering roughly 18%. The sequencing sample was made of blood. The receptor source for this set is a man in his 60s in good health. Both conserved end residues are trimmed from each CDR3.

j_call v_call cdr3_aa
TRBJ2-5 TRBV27 ASSNRDSYSYNEQY
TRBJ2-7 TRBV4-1 ASSHPGQGTYEQY
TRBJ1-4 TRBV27 ASKLTGGGQNEKLF
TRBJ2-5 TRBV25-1 ASSDRGEETQY
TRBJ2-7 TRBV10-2 ASSVGLSYEQY
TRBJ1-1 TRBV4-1 ASRYLLRDRDAEAF
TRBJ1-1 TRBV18 ASSPESFTGATEAF
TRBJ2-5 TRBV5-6 ASSLLGGLGETQY
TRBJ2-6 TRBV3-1 ASSPYPAGADSGANVLT
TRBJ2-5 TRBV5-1 ASSFGTGGMETQY
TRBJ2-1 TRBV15 ATSNSLRVSYNEQF
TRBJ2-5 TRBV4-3 ASSQEVILGSLYQQY
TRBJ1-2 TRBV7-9 ASSRAGTGGNGYT
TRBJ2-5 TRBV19 ASSIKGDRGRETQY
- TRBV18 ASSTAGGPYEQY
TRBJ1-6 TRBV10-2 ASSETERLH
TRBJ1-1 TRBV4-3 ASSQDWGADTEAF
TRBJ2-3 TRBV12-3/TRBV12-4 ASSSVGADMQY
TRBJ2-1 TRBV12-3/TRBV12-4 ASSQTASGGGSYNEQF
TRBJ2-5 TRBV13 ASSLQGQGETQY
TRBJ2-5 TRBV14 ASSLTTSSRTQY
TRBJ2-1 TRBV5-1 ASSKQGASLHEQF
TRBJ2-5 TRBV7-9 ASSSEGGETQY
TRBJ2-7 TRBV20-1 SARLHRGVNSYEQY
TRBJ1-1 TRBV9 ASSVGPRGLGNTEAF
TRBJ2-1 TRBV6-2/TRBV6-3 ASTGLAGGSEQF
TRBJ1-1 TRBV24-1 ATSDTSYTEAF
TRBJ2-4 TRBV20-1 RESEPFLIQY
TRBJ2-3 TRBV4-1 ASSQGNKGITDTQY
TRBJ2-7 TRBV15 ATSSSRGQYEQY
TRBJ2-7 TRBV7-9 ASSFFSAGSSYEQY
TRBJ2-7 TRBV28 ACRGRVYEQY
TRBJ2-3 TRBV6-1 VSSRGQIDDGADTQY
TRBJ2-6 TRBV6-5 ASSPLRGTGANVLT
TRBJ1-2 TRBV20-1 SARALPGRLNYDYT
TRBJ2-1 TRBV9 ASSVAAKGGADEQF
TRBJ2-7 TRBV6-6 ASSYSPQAGNEQY
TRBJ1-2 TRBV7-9 ASSLAGAESVGYT
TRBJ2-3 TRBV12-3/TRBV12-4 ASSSGGGPGKDTQY
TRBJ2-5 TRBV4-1 ASSPGESQETQY
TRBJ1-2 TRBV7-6 ASSLNSQISSSGYT
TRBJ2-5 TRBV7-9 ASSSVGSGETQY
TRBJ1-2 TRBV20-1 SAGVAATGGYT
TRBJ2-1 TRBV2 ATSRLSSYNEQF
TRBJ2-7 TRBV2 ASSENGRGAYEQY
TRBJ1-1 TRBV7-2 ASSLALRGRGVHTEAF
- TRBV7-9 ASSLGGSHEQY
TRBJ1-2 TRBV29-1 SVEGRGRSAYGYT
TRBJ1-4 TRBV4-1 ASSQLGGEKLF
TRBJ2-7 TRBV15 ATSRDIVYEQY